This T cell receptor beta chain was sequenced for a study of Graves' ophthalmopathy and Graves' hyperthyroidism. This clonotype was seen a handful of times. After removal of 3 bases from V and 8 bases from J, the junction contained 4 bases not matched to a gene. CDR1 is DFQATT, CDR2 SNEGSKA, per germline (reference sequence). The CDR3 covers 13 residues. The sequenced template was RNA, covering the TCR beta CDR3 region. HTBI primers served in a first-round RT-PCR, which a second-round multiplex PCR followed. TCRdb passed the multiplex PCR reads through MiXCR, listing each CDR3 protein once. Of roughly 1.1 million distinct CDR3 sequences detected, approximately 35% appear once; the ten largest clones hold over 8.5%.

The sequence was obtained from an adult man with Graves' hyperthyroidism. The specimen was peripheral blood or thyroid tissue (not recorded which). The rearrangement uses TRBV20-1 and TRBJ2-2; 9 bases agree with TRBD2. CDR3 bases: TGCAGTGCTAGGGGGACTAGCCGAGGGGAGCTGTTTTTT. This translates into CSARGTSRGELFF.